These 28 T cell receptor beta chains were sequenced from one sample in a study of CXCR3-negative and CXCR3-positive naive CD8 T cells. Study-wide points: Researchers report that CXCR3-positive naive cells carry more hydrophobic TRB CDR3s than CXCR3-negative naive cells.

Their antigens remain unidentified. In preparing the TRB cDNA libraries, 5' RACE with UMI labels was used. TCRdb reprocessed the 5' RACE reads and stores each CDR3 protein as one record, lacking DNA. This repertoire includes some 150,000 distinct CDR3 sequences. Sequenced sample: naive CXCR3+ CD8+ T cells from blood. Subset here: CD45RO-CCR7+CD27+CD95- naive CD8+ T cells expressing CXCR3 (TNR3+). Receptors were obtained from a human donor in good health. Some clones in this sample may be carry-over from other donors' samples.

This sequence joins TRBV12-3 or TRBV12-4 and TRBJ1-2. This CDR3 has 12 residues. This CDR3 reads CASSFGGRGYTF.

V gene TRBV12-5 combines with J gene TRBJ2-1; TCRdb's D call, TRBD2, is unchecked because there is no DNA. Germline CDR1 is LGHNT and CDR2 is FRNRAP. The CDR3 runs 15 residues. CDR3 in amino acids: CASGSPLAGYNEQFF.

The chain carries TRBV28 and TRBJ2-7. Germline V CDR1 and CDR2: MDHEN, SYDVKM. CDR3 length: 11 residues. The CDR3 protein is CASNNYYEQYF. Full variable domain (rest looked up from reference TRBV28 and TRBJ2-7): DVKVTQSSRYLVKRTGEKVFLECVQDMDHENMFWYRQDPGLGLRLIYFSYDVKMKEKGDIPEGYSVSREKKERFSLILESASTNQTSMYLCASNNYYEQYFGPGTRLTVT.

The chain is built from TRBV6-5 and TRBJ2-3; TCRdb lists TRBD2, though no DNA is available to test this call. Germline assignment: CDR1 MNHEY and CDR2 SVGAGI. The CDR3 runs to 14 residues. The CDR3 reads CASRGEGNTDTQYF.

The V call is TRBV21-1, the J call TRBJ1-5; TCRdb's D call, TRBD1, is unchecked because there is no DNA. TRBV21-1 corresponds to a pseudogene. CDR3 size: 14 residues. The CDR3: CASSNTGHEQPQHF.

J is TRBJ1-1 and V is TRBV27; there is no DNA to check the TCRdb D call of TRBD1. Per germline, CDR1 MNHEY and CDR2 SMNVEV (reference sequence). The CDR3 is 14 amino acids. The CDR3 reads CASSKTGVSTEAFF.

This rearrangement joins TRBV9 to TRBJ2-1. Germline V gene sequence: CDR1 SGDLS, CDR2 YYNGEE. CDR3 length equals 14 residues. The CDR3 region is CASSVSGDYNEQFF.

The chain combines TRBV7-6 with TRBJ2-7. Germline CDR1 SGHVS, CDR2 FNYEAQ. This CDR3 is built from 15 residues. CDR3 loop: CASSLRSGGSYEQYF.

The genes are TRBV19 and TRBJ2-1; the D gene TCRdb calls, TRBD1, cannot be checked with no DNA. Germline V gene sequence: CDR1 LNHDA, CDR2 SQIVND (reference sequence). The CDR3 consists of 13 residues. CDR3 amino acids: CASAWTVRNEQFF.

This chain joins TRBV7-9 and TRBJ2-3; the TCRdb D gene call, TRBD1, has no DNA to confirm it. CDR1 and CDR2 (germline): SEHNR, FQNEAQ (reference sequence). CDR3 length: 17 residues. The chain's CDR3 is CASSPPPDGVGTDTQYF.

The rearrangement uses TRBV20-1 and TRBJ2-7; TCRdb selects TRBD2, and the lack of DNA leaves this call unchecked. The CDR3 covers 15 residues. Germline assignment: CDR1 DFQATT and CDR2 SNEGSKA (reference sequence). This CDR3 is CSAREVAGDPYEQYF.

The chain joins TRBV7-3 to TRBJ1-6. The CDR3 is made up of 12 amino acids. CDR1 is SGHTA and CDR2 is FQGTGA in the germline V gene. The chain's CDR3 is CASSPYNSPLQF.

The V and J genes are TRBV28 and TRBJ2-1; no DNA is available, so the TRBD2 call from TCRdb remains unchecked. Per the germline V gene, CDR1 is MDHEN and CDR2 is SYDVKM. The CDR3 is 14 residues long. This CDR3 is CASSLTNPKDEQFF.

This sequence joins TRBV29-1 and TRBJ2-7. This CDR3 has 11 residues. Looked up from germline, CDR1 is SQVTM and CDR2 is ANQGSEA. This CDR3 is CSVQILGEQYF.

The rearrangement joins TRBV7-9 to TRBJ2-1; with no DNA, the TCRdb D assignment of TRBD1 cannot be verified. The CDR3 is 15 amino acids. Germline V CDR1 and CDR2: SEHNR, FQNEAQ (reference sequence). The CDR3: CASSLGQGLYNEQFF.

This rearrangement joins TRBV9 to TRBJ1-2. Germline CDR1 and CDR2: SGDLS and YYNGEE. The CDR3 extends over 15 amino acids. CDR3 residues: CASSVADGSYYGYTF. The whole variable domain, filled in from reference TRBV9 and TRBJ1-2, reads DSGVTQTPKHLITATGQRVTLRCSPRSGDLSVYWYQQSLDQGLQFLIQYYNGEERAKGNILERFSAQQFPDLHSELNLSSLELGDSALYFCASSVADGSYYGYTFGSGTRLTVV.

The chain employs TRBV7-9 and TRBJ1-4. The germline V gene has CDR1 SEHNR and CDR2 FQNEAQ (reference sequence). This CDR3 is 14 amino acids long. Here the CDR3 reads CASSLDPTGEKLFF.

V is TRBV28 and J is TRBJ2-7; the TCRdb D gene call, TRBD1, has no DNA to confirm it. From germline, CDR1 is MDHEN and CDR2 SYDVKM. This CDR3 region has 16 residues. The CDR3 protein is CASSPPPGSLDMGQYF.

The J gene is TRBJ2-1, the V gene TRBV27; TCRdb lists TRBD2, though no DNA is available to test this call. The CDR3 is made up of 13 amino acids. Germline V gene data show CDR1 as MNHEY and CDR2 as SMNVEV (reference sequence). CDR3 residues: CASSLLGPGEQFF.

The chain joins TRBV29-1 to TRBJ1-2; the D gene TCRdb calls, TRBD1, cannot be checked with no DNA. This CDR3 comprises 12 residues. From germline, CDR1 is SQVTM and CDR2 ANQGSEA. The CDR3 protein is CSALGADDNLTF.

J is TRBJ2-7 and V is TRBV4-1; TCRdb gives TRBD1 as the D gene, but with no DNA this cannot be confirmed. CDR1 is MGHRA, CDR2 YSYEKL, per germline. This CDR3 is 15 amino acids long. The CDR3 sequence is CASSQVATGIYEQYF.

The chain recombines TRBV6-4 with TRBJ2-3; TCRdb's D gene call, TRBD2, goes unchecked for lack of DNA. Germline lookup yields CDR1 MRHNA and CDR2 SNTAGT. The CDR3 is 14 amino acids. This CDR3 is CASSASGGADTQYF.

V is TRBV14 and J is TRBJ2-4. Looked up from germline, CDR1 is SGHDN and CDR2 is FVKESK. The CDR3 runs to 19 residues. The CDR3 loop reads CASSQVLAATRVTKNIQYF.

CDR3 sequence: CASSALRETQYF. This chain uses TRBV6-2 or TRBV6-3 with TRBJ2-5. This CDR3 is 12 amino acids long. CDR1 is MNHEY, CDR2 SVGEGT, per germline.

The chain links TRBV2 to TRBJ2-7; lacking DNA, the TRBD1 call made by TCRdb goes unchecked. The CDR3 has 17 amino acids. CDR1 and CDR2 (germline): SNHLY, FYNNEI. The CDR3: CASSEAPGQGAAAEQYF. Combining the CDR3 with reference TRBV2 and TRBJ2-7 gives the whole variable domain EPEVTQTPSHQVTQMGQEVILRCVPISNHLYFYWYRQILGQKVEFLVSFYNNEISEKSEIFDDQFSVERPDGSNFTLKIRSTKLEDSAMYFCASSEAPGQGAAAEQYFGPGTRLTVT.

The genes are TRBV20-1 and TRBJ2-1; there is no DNA to check the TCRdb D call of TRBD1. Germline V gene lookup returns CDR1 DFQATT and CDR2 SNEGSKA (reference sequence). The CDR3 totals 15 residues. The CDR3 region is CSARGLPRDYNEQFF.

This sequence joins TRBV7-9 and TRBJ2-7; without DNA, the TCRdb call of TRBD2 cannot be checked. The CDR3 is 15 amino acids. Germline V gives CDR1 SEHNR, CDR2 FQNEAQ (reference sequence). CDR3 amino acids: CASSLTSGAPYEQYF.

The J gene is TRBJ2-7, the V gene TRBV19; TCRdb's assignment of TRBD1 cannot be checked, as there is no DNA. CDR1 and CDR2 from the germline V gene are LNHDA and SQIVND (reference sequence). This CDR3 region has 14 residues. This chain's CDR3 is CASSPGQGAREQYF. Full variable domain (remainder filled in from reference TRBV19 and TRBJ2-7): DGGITQSPKYLFRKEGQNVTLSCEQNLNHDAMYWYRQDPGQGLRLIYYSQIVNDFQKGDIAEGYSVSREKKESFPLTVTSAQKNPTAFYLCASSPGQGAREQYFGPGTRLTVT.